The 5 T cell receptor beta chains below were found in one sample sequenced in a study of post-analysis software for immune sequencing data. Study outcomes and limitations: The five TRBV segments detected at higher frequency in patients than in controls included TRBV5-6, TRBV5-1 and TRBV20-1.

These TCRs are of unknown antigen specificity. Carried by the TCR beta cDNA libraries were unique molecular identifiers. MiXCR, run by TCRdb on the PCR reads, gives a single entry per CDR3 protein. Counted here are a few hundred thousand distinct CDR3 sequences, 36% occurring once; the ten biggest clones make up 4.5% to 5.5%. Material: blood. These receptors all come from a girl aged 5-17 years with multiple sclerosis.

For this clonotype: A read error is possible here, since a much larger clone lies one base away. The CDR3 is CASSFMGGELFF. The CDR3 region has the DNA TGTGCCAGCAGTTTCATGGGCGGGGAGCTGTTTTTT. This rearrangement joins TRBV27 to TRBJ2-2; no clear D. Trimming stripped 3 bases from V and 7 bases from J, with 6 bases between. The germline V gene encodes CDR1 MNHEY and CDR2 SMNVEV (reference sequence). The CDR3 runs to 12 residues.

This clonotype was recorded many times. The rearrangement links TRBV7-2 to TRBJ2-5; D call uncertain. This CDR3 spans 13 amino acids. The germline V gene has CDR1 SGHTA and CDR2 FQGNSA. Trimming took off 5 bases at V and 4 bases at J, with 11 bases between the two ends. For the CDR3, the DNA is TGTGCCAGCAGCCGGAGATGGGCAGAGACCCAGTACTTC. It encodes CASSRRWAETQYF.

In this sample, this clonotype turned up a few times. The CDR3 coding sequence is TGCGCCAGCAGCCAATCAGTCTCTGCAACTAATGAAAAACTGTTTTTT. Its protein is CASSQSVSATNEKLFF. This sequence joins TRBV4-1 and TRBJ1-4; no clear D gene. V shed 2 bases and J shed 0 bases, with 10 bases lying between them. This CDR3 has 16 residues. In germline, CDR1 is MGHRA, CDR2 YSYEKL.

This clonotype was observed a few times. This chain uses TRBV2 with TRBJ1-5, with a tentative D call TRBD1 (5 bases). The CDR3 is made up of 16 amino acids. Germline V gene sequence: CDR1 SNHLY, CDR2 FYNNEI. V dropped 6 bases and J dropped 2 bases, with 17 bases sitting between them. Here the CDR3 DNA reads TGTGCCAGCAGATATGGACAACTAGAAGGCAATCAGCCCCAGCATTTT. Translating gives CASRYGQLEGNQPQHF.

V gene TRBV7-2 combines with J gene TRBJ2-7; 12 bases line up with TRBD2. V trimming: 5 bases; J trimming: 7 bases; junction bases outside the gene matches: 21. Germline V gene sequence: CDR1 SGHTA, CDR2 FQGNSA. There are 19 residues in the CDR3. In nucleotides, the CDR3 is TGTGCCAGCAGCCCACCGCCTAGCGGGAGGGCGAGCTCCTACAATGAGCAGTACTTC. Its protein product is CASSPPPSGRASSYNEQYF. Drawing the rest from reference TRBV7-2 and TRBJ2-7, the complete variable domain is GAGVSQSPSNKVTEKGKDVELRCDPISGHTALYWYRQSLGQGLEFLIYFQGNSAPDKSGLPSDRFSAERTGGSVSTLTIQRTQQEDSAVYLCASSPPPSGRASSYNEQYFGPGTRLTVT.